The table lists the clone carrying this TCR beta chain with many counts. Its antigen is unknown. The source of the sample is a study of T-cell memory formation after mild COVID-19. TCRdb reprocessed the 5' RACE reads with MiXCR, giving one entry per CDR3 protein. The sample holds over 14,000 distinct CDR3 sequences, about 21% seen once. Trimming removed 4 bases at V and 3 bases at J, with 18 bases between. The CDR3 consists of 17 residues. Study-level findings and limits: Among contracting clones, CD4+ were mainly CM/EM and CD8+ enriched in EMRA.

This clonotype originated in an adult woman who had mild COVID-19 (a few samples of this study predate the infection). Cell type and time point are not known. The rearrangement joins TRBV12-3 or TRBV12-4 to TRBJ2-2; D may be TRBD1 or TRBD2 (5 bases each). The sample comprised PBMCs or a T cell subset sorted from them (not recorded which). CDR3 region: CASSSLGERIDTGELFF. CDR3 in DNA: TGTGCCAGCAGTTCTCTGGGGGAGAGGATAGACACCGGGGAGCTGTTTTTT.